The T cell receptor (beta chain) under discussion was sequenced for a study of T-cell reconstitution after alpha-beta-depleted transplantation in children. V dropped 5 bases and J dropped 2 bases, with 15 bases sitting between them. The CDR3 is made up of 15 amino acids. Germline V gives CDR1 MNHEY, CDR2 SVGEGT. This clonotype has more than one count but fewer than ten. Unique molecular identifiers were built into the TCRbeta library. TCRdb recomputed calls from the PCR reads with MiXCR, one row per CDR3 protein. The table records some 72,000 distinct CDR3 sequences, approximately 7.3% of them present only once.

The J gene is TRBJ1-1, the V gene TRBV6-2 or TRBV6-3; D is perhaps TRBD1 (6 bases). This clonotype was sampled from a human donor who donated a stem cell graft to a child with acute lymphoblastic leukemia. Sequencing used PBMCs from the stem cell graft donor, obtained from the stem cell graft. The CDR3 protein is CASSPRDNLNTEAFF. The CDR3 nucleotides are TGTGCCAGCAGTCCCCGGGACAACCTAAACACTGAAGCTTTCTTT.